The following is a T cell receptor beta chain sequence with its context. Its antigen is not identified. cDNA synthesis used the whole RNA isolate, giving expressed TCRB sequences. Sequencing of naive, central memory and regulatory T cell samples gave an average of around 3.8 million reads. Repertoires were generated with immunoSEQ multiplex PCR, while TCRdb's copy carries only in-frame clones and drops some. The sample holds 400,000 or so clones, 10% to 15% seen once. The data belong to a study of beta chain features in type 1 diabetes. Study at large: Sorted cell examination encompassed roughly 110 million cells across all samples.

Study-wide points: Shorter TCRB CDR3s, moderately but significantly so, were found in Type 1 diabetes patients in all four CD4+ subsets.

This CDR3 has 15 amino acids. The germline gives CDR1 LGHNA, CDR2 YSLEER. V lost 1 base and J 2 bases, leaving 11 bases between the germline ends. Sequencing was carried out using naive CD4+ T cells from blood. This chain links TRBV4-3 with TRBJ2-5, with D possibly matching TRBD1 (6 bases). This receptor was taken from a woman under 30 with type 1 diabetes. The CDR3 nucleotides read TGCGCCAGCAGCCAAGCCCTCGGACAGCAAGAGACCCAGTACTTC. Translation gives CASSQALGQQETQYF.